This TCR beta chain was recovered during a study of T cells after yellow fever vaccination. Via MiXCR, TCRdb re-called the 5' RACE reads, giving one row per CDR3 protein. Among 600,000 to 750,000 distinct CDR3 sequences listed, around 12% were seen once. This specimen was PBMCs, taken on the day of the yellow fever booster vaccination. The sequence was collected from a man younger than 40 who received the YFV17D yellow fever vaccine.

The CDR3 loop reads CSVEPPGKRGSDTQYF. The CDR3 DNA sequence: TGCAGCGTTGAACCGCCCGGGAAGCGGGGATCAGATACGCAGTATTTT. This chain links TRBV29-1 with TRBJ2-3; 7 bases map to TRBD2. V dropped 2 bases and J dropped 4; count of bases not matched to a gene: 12. CDR3 size: 16 residues. Germline-derived CDR1 and CDR2 are SQVTM and ANQGSEA.